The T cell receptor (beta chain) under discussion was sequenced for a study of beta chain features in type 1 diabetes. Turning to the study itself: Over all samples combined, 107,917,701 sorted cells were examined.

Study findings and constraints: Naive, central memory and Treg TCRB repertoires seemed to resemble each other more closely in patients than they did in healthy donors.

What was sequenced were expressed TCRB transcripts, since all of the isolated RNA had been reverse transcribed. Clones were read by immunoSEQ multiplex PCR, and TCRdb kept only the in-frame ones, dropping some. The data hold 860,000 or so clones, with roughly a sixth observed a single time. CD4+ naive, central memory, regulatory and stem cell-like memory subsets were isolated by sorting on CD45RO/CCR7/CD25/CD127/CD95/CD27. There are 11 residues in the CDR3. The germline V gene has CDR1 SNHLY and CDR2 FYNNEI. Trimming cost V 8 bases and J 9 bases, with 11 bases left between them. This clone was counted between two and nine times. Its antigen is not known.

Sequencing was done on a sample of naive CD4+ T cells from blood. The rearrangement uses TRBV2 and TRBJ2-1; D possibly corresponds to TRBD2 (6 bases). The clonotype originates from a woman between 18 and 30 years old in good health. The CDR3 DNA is TGTGCCAGCGGGCTCGGGGGTGAGCAGTTCTTC. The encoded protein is CASGLGGEQFF.